What follows are 2 T cell receptor beta chains derived from one specimen sequenced in a study of radiation and T cells in renal cell carcinoma. Only in-frame clones appear in the TCRdb table, and some are missing; sequencing was by immunoSEQ multiplex PCR. The table includes 140,000 to 150,000 clones, around 88% detected once. Time point specified: blood 4 weeks post-SBRT, at nephrectomy. The treatment here: 15 Gy SBRT to primary tumor, nephrectomy 4 weeks later. The sequences come from blood, collected from a patient whose treatment included radiotherapy and nephrectomy. Receptors were obtained from a woman between 45 and 60 years old with renal cell carcinoma.

This clone has a handful of counts. CDR3 amino acids: CASSPGAGSTNYGYTF. DNA of the CDR3: TGTGCCAGTAGTCCAGGGGCAGGATCTACTAACTATGGCTACACCTTC. V is TRBV19 and J is TRBJ1-2, with D possibly TRBD1 on 6 matching bases. The CDR3 totals 16 residues. Trimming took 5 bases from V and 0 from J, leaving 16 bases between them. Germline CDR1 LNHDA, CDR2 SQIVND (reference sequence). The whole variable domain, filled in from reference TRBV19 and TRBJ1-2, reads DGGITQSPKYLFRKEGQNVTLSCEQNLNHDAMYWYRQDPGQGLRLIYYSQIVNDFQKGDIAEGYSVSREKKESFPLTVTSAQKNPTAFYLCASSPGAGSTNYGYTFGSGTRLTVV.

V is TRBV5-4 and J is TRBJ2-1; maybe TRBD1 (5 bases). This CDR3 is 13 amino acids long. Germline CDR1 and CDR2: SGHNT and YYREEE (reference sequence). V shed 0 bases and J shed 4 bases, with 5 bases lying between them. The CDR3 region is CASSLDRYNEQFF. The CDR3 coding sequence is TGTGCCAGCAGCTTGGACAGGTACAATGAGCAGTTCTTC.